The clone carrying this T cell receptor (beta chain) has just a few counts. What it binds is not known. This record belongs to a study of CD8+ T cells in alopecia areata. Notes on the study in general: Persistence in scalp and blood during tofacitinib was observed for many expanded lesional clones. In lesional scalp, particularly from alopecia totalis/universalis, clonality was higher than in normal scalp.

Treatment here: oral pan-JAK inhibitor, 5-10 mg twice daily. Isolated RNA was reverse transcribed into cDNA used as the sequencing template. Here immunoSEQ multiplex PCR was the method, and the copy in TCRdb shows in-frame clones only, minus some. This table has about 160,000 clones, about three fifths appearing once. This material consisted of CD4+ T cells sorted from blood, taken at week 4, from a patient treated with tofacitinib. The clonotype originates from a human donor with alopecia areata.

The CDR3 region has the DNA TGTGCCTGGAGTGCCCGGGACAGGGGATGGAGGAACACTGAAGCTTTCTTT. Amino acid sequence: CAWSARDRGWRNTEAFF. This chain connects TRBV30 to TRBJ1-1, with 10 bases fitting TRBD1. Germline-derived CDR1 and CDR2 are GTSNPN and SVGIG (reference sequence). This CDR3 is 17 amino acids long. V trimming: 1 base; J trimming: 1 base; junction bases outside the gene matches: 9. Full variable domain (outside the CDR3, taken from reference TRBV30 and TRBJ1-1): SQTIHQWPATLVQPVGSPLSLECTVEGTSNPNLYWYRQAAGRGLQLLFYSVGIGQISSEVPQNLSASRPQDRQFILSSKKLLLSDSGFYLCAWSARDRGWRNTEAFFGQGTRLTVV.